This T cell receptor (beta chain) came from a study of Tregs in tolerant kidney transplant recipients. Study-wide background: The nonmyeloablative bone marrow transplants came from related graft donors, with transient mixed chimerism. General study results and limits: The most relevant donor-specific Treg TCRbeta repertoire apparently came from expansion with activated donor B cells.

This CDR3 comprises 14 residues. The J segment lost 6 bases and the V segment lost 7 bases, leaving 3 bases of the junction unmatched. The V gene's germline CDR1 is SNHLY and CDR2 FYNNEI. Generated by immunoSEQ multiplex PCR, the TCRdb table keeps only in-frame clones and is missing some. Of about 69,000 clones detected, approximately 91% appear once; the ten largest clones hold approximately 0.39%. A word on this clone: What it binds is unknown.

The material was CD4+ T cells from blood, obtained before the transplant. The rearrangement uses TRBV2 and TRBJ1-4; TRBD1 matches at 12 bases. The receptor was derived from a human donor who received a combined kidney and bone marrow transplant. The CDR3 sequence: CASIRDRGHEKLFF. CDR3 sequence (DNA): TGTGCCAGCATTAGGGACAGGGGGCATGAAAAACTGTTTTTT.